This T cell receptor beta chain was captured in a study of radiation and T cells in renal cell carcinoma. Study results and caveats: Without pretreatment biopsies, baseline tumor clonotype presence was undetermined. Compared with controls, irradiated tumors had more, larger dominant CDR3 motifs. From baseline, blood top tumor clonotypes peaked at 2 weeks post-radiation.

The V gene's germline CDR1 is SNHLY and CDR2 FYNNEI. The V and J ends lost 3 bases and 3 bases, in that order; junction bases with no gene match: 0. This CDR3 has 13 amino acids. Using immunoSEQ multiplex PCR, the repertoire was profiled, and TCRdb retains in-frame clones only, with some absent. This sample has 10,000 to 15,000 clones, with 33% found just once. Treatment reported: 15 Gy SBRT to primary tumor, nephrectomy 4 weeks later. Clear cell pathology was present in this patient's renal cell carcinoma. This clone is categorized as medium-sized (0.01 to 0.1%). Antigen: not known. The chain carries TRBV2 and TRBJ1-2; 8 bases align to TRBD1. Material: tumor tissue, obtained from a patient whose treatment included radiotherapy and nephrectomy. This sequence originates from a man aged 60 to 75 with renal cell carcinoma. For the CDR3, the DNA is TGTGCCAGCAGTGAGGACAGGGACTATGGCTACACCTTC. The encoded protein is CASSEDRDYGYTF.